The 9 T cell receptor beta chains in this list originate from one sample, sequenced in a study of blood T cells in healthy people across ages. Using a J-beta primer mix together with a sample-barcoded 5' primer, a second PCR was run for roughly 6 to 12 cycles. TCRdb reprocessed the 5' RACE reads via MiXCR and lists one record per CDR3 protein. The data show roughly 1.9 million distinct CDR3 sequences, about two fifths seen once. The specimen sequenced was blood. Source of these receptors: a human donor in good health.

The CDR3 here is CASSQRSGGTNNEQFF. The CDR3 DNA sequence: TGCGCCAGCAGCCAAAGAAGCGGGGGTACGAACAATGAGCAGTTCTTC. This chain connects TRBV4-3 to TRBJ2-1; TRBD2 aligns across 8 bases. CDR3 length: 16 residues. Germline V gene data show CDR1 as LGHNA and CDR2 as YSLEER. V dropped 2 bases and J dropped 5; count of bases not matched to a gene: 8.

The sample holds a few counts of this clonotype. The CDR3 bases are TGTGCCACCAGTGATTTTTGGGACAGGTACTACGAGCAGTACTTC. Amino acids: CATSDFWDRYYEQYF. J is TRBJ2-7 and V is TRBV24-1, with 8 bases identical to TRBD1. The CDR3 extends over 15 amino acids. From germline, CDR1 is KGHDR and CDR2 SFDVKD. The V and J ends lost 1 base and 3 bases, in that order; junction bases with no gene match: 4.

The chain uses TRBV4-1 and TRBJ1-2; no reliable D call. CDR1 is MGHRA, CDR2 YSYEKL, per germline. The CDR3 consists of 14 residues. Trimming removed 0 bases from V and 3 bases from J, with 8 bases in between. The DNA for the CDR3 is TGCGCCAGCAGCCAAGAGATTTCCGACTATGGCTACACCTTC. Its translation is CASSQEISDYGYTF.

Concerning this clonotype: Just one base apart from a much larger clone, this may be a read error. V and J are TRBV7-3 and TRBJ1-5, with D hard to call. V lost 0 bases and J lost 6, with 12 bases in between. Germline lookup yields CDR1 SGHTA and CDR2 FQGTGA. The CDR3 spans 15 residues. The DNA for the CDR3 is TGTGCCAGCAGCTTAACCGGATATCGGAGTCAGCCCCAGCATTTT. Amino acid sequence: CASSLTGYRSQPQHF.

The chain couples TRBV11-3 to TRBJ2-2; TRBD1 matches 10 bases. With 5 bases clipped from V and 1 base from J, the junction kept 10 bases outside the gene matches. Germline loops: CDR1 SGHNT, CDR2 YENEEA. This CDR3 comprises 18 residues. CDR3 coding DNA: TGTGCCAGCAGCCCGTTCCCCGACAGGGGGCAGAACACCGGGGAGCTGTTTTTT. Amino acid sequence: CASSPFPDRGQNTGELFF. The complete variable domain, with remaining parts taken from reference TRBV11-3 and TRBJ2-2, reads EAGVVQSPRYKIIEKKQPVAFWCNPISGHNTLYWYLQNLGQGPELLIRYENEEAVDDSQLPKDRFSAERLKGVDSTLKIQPAELGDSAVYLCASSPFPDRGQNTGELFFGEGSRLTVL.

This chain links TRBV7-6 with TRBJ2-5, with D possibly being TRBD1 (5 bases). The CDR3 is 14 amino acids. The ends were cut back, 5 bases at V and 6 bases at J, with 16 bases in the middle. Germline CDR1 is SGHVS and CDR2 is FNYEAQ. The CDR3 is CASSNITGVKTQYF. CDR3 coding DNA: TGTGCCAGCAGCAATATAACAGGAGTAAAGACCCAGTACTTC.

This clonotype was detected once. The chain combines TRBV6-5 with TRBJ1-2, with D maybe TRBD1 (5 bases). Germline V gives CDR1 MNHEY, CDR2 SVGAGI. The CDR3 length is 15 residues. V was cut by 0 bases and J by 5 bases, with 13 bases left in between. CDR3 in DNA: TGTGCCAGCAGTTACTCCGGGACCTCTCTTTATGGCTACACCTTC. Protein product: CASSYSGTSLYGYTF.

The chain combines TRBV2 with TRBJ2-2; D remains unclear. V shed 2 bases and J shed 7 bases, with 11 bases lying between them. Germline assignment: CDR1 SNHLY and CDR2 FYNNEI. The CDR3 loop spans 14 amino acids. The CDR3 bases are TGTGCCAGCAGTGAATGGTCCTCTGACGGGGAGCTGTTTTTT. It codes for CASSEWSSDGELFF.

This clonotype has more than one count but fewer than ten. The chain uses TRBV7-2 and TRBJ2-3; D may be TRBD2 (6 bases). Germline V CDR1 and CDR2: SGHTA, FQGNSA. This CDR3 has 16 amino acids. V dropped 8 bases and J dropped 0 bases, with 18 bases sitting between them. The CDR3 sequence: CASGESGPHSTDTQYF. The CDR3 DNA reads TGTGCCAGCGGGGAGAGCGGGCCCCATAGCACAGATACGCAGTATTTT. Together with reference TRBV7-2 and TRBJ2-3, the CDR3 gives the full variable domain: GAGVSQSPSNKVTEKGKDVELRCDPISGHTALYWYRQSLGQGLEFLIYFQGNSAPDKSGLPSDRFSAERTGGSVSTLTIQRTQQEDSAVYLCASGESGPHSTDTQYFGPGTRLTVL.